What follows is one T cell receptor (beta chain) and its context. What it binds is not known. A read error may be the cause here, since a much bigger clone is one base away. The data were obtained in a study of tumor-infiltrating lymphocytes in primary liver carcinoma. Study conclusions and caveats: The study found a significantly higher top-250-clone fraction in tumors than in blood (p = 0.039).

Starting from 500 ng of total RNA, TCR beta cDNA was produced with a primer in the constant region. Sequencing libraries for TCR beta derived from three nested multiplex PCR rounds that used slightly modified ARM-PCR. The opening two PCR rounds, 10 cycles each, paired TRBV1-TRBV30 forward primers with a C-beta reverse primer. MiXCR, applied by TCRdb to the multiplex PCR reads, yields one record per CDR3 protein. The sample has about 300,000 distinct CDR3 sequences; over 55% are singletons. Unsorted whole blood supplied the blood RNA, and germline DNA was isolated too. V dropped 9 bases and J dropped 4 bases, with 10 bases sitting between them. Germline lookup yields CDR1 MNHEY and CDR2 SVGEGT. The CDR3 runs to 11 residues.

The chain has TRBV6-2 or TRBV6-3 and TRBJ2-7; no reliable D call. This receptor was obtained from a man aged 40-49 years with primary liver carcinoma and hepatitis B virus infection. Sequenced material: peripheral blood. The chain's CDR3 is CARAKVYEQYF. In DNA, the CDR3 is TGTGCCAGGGCAAAGGTTTACGAGCAGTACTTC.